One and the same sample provided the 9 T cell receptor beta chains below, sequenced in a study of graft-versus-host responses after intestinal transplantation. Their specific antigens are unknown. The repertoire was sequenced with immunoSEQ multiplex PCR; TCRdb's copy has only in-frame clones and lacks some. This table holds roughly 81,000 clones, roughly 80% found once. The sequencing used unstimulated CD4+ T cells sorted from spleen or lymph node cells, collected before intestinal transplant. These receptors originate from a human donor who received an intestinal transplant.

This clone was recorded only once. The chain carries TRBV5-1 and TRBJ2-2; 7 nucleotides match TRBD2. The junction had 2 bases not matched to a gene; V was cut back by 1 base and J by 2 bases. CDR3 length: 15 amino acids. Germline loops: CDR1 SGHRS, CDR2 YFSETQ. CDR3 loop: CASSLRGVNTGELFF. The DNA of the CDR3 is TGCGCCAGCAGCTTGCGGGGGGTAAACACCGGGGAGCTGTTTTTT. Looking up the rest from reference TRBV5-1 and TRBJ2-2 gives the full variable domain: KAGVTQTPRYLIKTRGQQVTLSCSPISGHRSVSWYQQTPGQGLQFLFEYFSETQRNKGNFPGRFSGRQFSNSRSEMNVSTLELGDSALYLCASSLRGVNTGELFFGEGSRLTVL.

The gene calls are TRBV5-6 and TRBJ1-1, with D possibly matching TRBD1 (5 bases). The CDR3 length is 15 residues. The germline gives CDR1 SGHDT, CDR2 YYEEEE. The V and J ends lost 1 base and 2 bases respectively, with 12 bases between them. This CDR3 reads CASSLFVGANTEAFF. CDR3 nucleotides: TGTGCCAGCAGCTTGTTTGTAGGGGCCAACACTGAAGCTTTCTTT.

The genes are TRBV4-1 and TRBJ2-1; 11 bases are a match to TRBD2. CDR3 length equals 18 residues. Trimming cost V 4 bases and J 0 bases; bases outside gene matches: 8. In germline, CDR1 is MGHRA, CDR2 YSYEKL. The CDR3 sequence: CASSRTSGLTSSYNEQFF. The CDR3 bases are TGCGCCAGCAGCCGGACTAGCGGGTTAACTAGCTCCTACAATGAGCAGTTCTTC.

Here the CDR3 reads CASSYAQGAQYF. Here the CDR3 DNA reads TGTGCCAGCAGTTACGCTCAGGGGGCGCAGTACTTC. The chain combines TRBV6-5 with TRBJ2-7; 8 bases line up with TRBD1. CDR1 and CDR2 from the germline V gene are MNHEY and SVGAGI. After removal of 2 bases from V and 9 bases from J, the junction contained 3 bases not matched to a gene. This CDR3 comprises 12 residues.

The CDR3, as DNA: TGTGCCAGCAGCTTGGGGGCCAGCAACCAAGAGACCCAGTACTTC. It translates to CASSLGASNQETQYF. The chain links TRBV5-4 to TRBJ2-5; no clear D. Trimming left V 0 bases short and J 0 bases short, with 9 bases between. Germline values: CDR1 SGHNT, CDR2 YYREEE (reference sequence). This CDR3 has 15 residues.

The CDR3 region has the DNA TGTGCCACTGCGGGAGAGACCCAGTACTTC. Residues: CATAGETQYF. This chain connects TRBV10-3 to TRBJ2-5, with D possibly being TRBD2 (5 bases). CDR1 is ENHRY, CDR2 SYGVKD, per germline. This CDR3 has 10 residues. Trimming cost V 10 bases and J 4 bases, with 7 bases left between them.

The sample holds one count of this clone. The V and J genes are TRBV7-3 and TRBJ2-7; D is ambiguous. The ends were cut back, 2 bases at V and 5 bases at J, with 10 bases in the middle. The CDR3 has 13 amino acids. CDR1 is SGHTA and CDR2 is FQGTGA in the germline V gene. The CDR3 loop is CASSLGHQDEQYF. The CDR3 bases are TGTGCCAGCAGCTTAGGGCACCAGGACGAGCAGTACTTC.

This clone has more than one count but fewer than ten. The chain carries TRBV5-1 and TRBJ1-1; D is ambiguous. V lost 0 bases, J lost 2 bases, and 8 bases lay in between. The germline gives CDR1 SGHRS, CDR2 YFSETQ. The CDR3 consists of 14 residues. The CDR3 nucleotides are TGCGCCAGCAGCTTGGCCACCACAAACACTGAAGCTTTCTTT. Protein: CASSLATTNTEAFF.

The V gene is TRBV7-2, the J gene TRBJ2-3; TRBD1 matches 8 bases. CDR3 length: 15 residues. In germline, CDR1 is SGHTA, CDR2 FQGNSA. Unmatched junction bases numbered 7, after V lost 5 bases and J lost 3 bases. In nucleotides, the CDR3 is TGTGCCAGCAGCCCCGGACAGGGCTTGACAGATACGCAGTATTTT. It yields the protein CASSPGQGLTDTQYF.